This T cell receptor (beta chain) was sequenced in a study of T-cell reconstitution after alpha-beta-depleted transplantation in children. Whole-study results and caveats: When one year had passed after transplant, most T-cell counts and diversity came from newly produced T cells. Where some patients showed high TCRbeta diversity at day 60, it came from recipient T cells and thymic progenitors that had survived.

This clonotype was seen many times. Its target is unknown. Unique molecular identifiers were built into the TCRbeta library. MiXCR was run by TCRdb on the PCR reads, yielding one entry per CDR3 protein. The sample lists about 200,000 distinct CDR3 sequences, about 7% seen once, with 5% to 6.5% in the top ten. The V and J ends lost 4 bases and 0 bases respectively, with 12 bases between them. There are 16 residues in the CDR3. Germline loops: CDR1 KGHDR, CDR2 SFDVKD. This clonotype originated in a boy aged 2-9 years with acute lymphoblastic leukemia, due to receive a stem cell transplant. The chain joins TRBV24-1 to TRBJ2-1; maybe TRBD1 (5 bases). The sequences come from PBMCs, collected before TCRalphabeta/CD19-depleted stem cell transplant. Here the CDR3 reads CATSDPTVNSYNEQFF. The CDR3 DNA follows: TGTGCCACCAGTGACCCGACAGTAAACTCCTACAATGAGCAGTTCTTC.